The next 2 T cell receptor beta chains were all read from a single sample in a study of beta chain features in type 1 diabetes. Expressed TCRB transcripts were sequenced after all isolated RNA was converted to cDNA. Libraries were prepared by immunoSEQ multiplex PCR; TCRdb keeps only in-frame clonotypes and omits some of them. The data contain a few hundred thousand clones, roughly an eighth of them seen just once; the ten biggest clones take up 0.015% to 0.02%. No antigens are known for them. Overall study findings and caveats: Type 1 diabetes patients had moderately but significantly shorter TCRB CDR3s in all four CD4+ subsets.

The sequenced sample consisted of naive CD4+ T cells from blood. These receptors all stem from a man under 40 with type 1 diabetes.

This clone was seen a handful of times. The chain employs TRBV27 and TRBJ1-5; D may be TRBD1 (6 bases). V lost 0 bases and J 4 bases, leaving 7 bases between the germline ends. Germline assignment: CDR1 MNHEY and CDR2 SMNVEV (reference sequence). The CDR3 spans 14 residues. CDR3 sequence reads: CASSLSRGNQPQHF. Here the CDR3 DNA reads TGTGCCAGCAGTTTATCGAGGGGGAATCAGCCCCAGCATTTT.

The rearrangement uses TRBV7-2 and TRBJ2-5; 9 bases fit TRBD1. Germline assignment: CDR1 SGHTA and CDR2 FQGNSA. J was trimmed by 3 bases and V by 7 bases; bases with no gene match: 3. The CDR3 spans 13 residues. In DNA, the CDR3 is TGTGCCAGCACGGGACAGGGAAAAGAGACCCAGTACTTC. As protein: CASTGQGKETQYF. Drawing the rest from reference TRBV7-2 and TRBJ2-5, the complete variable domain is GAGVSQSPSNKVTEKGKDVELRCDPISGHTALYWYRQSLGQGLEFLIYFQGNSAPDKSGLPSDRFSAERTGGSVSTLTIQRTQQEDSAVYLCASTGQGKETQYFGPGTRLLVL.